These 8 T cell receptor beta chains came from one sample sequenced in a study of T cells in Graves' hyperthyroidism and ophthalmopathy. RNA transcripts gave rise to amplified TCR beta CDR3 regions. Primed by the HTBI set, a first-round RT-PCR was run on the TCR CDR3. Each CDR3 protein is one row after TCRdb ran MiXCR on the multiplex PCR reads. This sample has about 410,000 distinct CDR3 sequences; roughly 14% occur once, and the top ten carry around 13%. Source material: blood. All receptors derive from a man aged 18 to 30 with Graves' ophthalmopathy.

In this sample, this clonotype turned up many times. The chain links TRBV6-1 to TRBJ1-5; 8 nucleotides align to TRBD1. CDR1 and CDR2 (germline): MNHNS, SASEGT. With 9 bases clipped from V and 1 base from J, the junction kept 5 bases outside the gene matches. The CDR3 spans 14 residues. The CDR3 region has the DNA TGTGCCAGTTCGAGGACAGGGAGCAATCAGCCCCAGCATTTT. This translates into CASSRTGSNQPQHF.

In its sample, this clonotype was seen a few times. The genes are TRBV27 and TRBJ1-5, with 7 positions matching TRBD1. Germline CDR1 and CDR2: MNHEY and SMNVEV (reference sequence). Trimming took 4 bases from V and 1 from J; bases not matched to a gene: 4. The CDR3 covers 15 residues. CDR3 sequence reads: CASSSGTESNQPQHF. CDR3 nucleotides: TGTGCCAGCAGTTCCGGGACAGAAAGCAATCAGCCCCAGCATTTT.

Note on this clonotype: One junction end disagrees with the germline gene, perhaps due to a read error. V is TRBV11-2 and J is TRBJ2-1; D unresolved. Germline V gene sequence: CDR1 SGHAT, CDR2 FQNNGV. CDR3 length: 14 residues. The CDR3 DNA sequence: TGCGCCAGCAGCCAAGTCGCTAGACACAATGAGCAGTTCTTC. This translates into CASSQVARHNEQFF.

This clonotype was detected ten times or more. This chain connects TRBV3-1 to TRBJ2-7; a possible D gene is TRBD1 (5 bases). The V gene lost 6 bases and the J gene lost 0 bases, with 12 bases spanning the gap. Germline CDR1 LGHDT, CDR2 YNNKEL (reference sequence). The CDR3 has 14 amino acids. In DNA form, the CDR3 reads TGTGCCAGCAGTCCAATGACAGTCTCCTACGAGCAGTACTTC. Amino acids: CASSPMTVSYEQYF.

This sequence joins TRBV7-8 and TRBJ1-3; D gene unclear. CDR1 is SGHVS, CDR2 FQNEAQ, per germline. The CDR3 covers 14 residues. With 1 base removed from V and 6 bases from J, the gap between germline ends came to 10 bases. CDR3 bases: TGTGCCAGCAGCTTAGTCGGATTTGTAAACACCATATATTTT. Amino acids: CASSLVGFVNTIYF.

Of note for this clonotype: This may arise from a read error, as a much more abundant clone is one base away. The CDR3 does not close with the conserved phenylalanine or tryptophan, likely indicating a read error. In nucleotides, the CDR3 is TGTGCCAGCAGCAGGGGACCGACGAATGGCTACACCCTC. Protein: CASSRGPTNGYTL. The J gene is TRBJ1-2, the V gene TRBV12-3 or TRBV12-4, with a weak D call TRBD1 (6 bases). This CDR3 contains 13 residues. V dropped 6 bases and J dropped 6 bases, with 14 bases sitting between them.

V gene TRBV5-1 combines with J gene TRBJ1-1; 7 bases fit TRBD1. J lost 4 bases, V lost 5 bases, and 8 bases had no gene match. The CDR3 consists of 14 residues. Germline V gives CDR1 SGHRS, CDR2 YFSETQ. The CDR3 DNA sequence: TGCGCCAGCAGTTCTAGCACAGGGGTCACTGAAGCTTTCTTT. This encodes CASSSSTGVTEAFF.

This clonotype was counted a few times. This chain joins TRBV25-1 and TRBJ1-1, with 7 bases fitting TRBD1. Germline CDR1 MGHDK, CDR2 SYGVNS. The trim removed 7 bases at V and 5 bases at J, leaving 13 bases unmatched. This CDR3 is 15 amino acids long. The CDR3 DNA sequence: TGTGCCAGCACCGCGTCAGGGGGAGGGTGGACTGAAGCTTTCTTT. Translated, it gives CASTASGGGWTEAFF.